This T cell receptor (beta chain) was observed in a study of blood T cell repertoires in COVID-19. Study in general: Spain, Italy and the United States supplied samples that represented acute and convalescent COVID-19. Sample material is recorded as cDNA or gDNA derived from T cells, B-cell-depleted T cells, or PBMCs.

Authors' analysis steps: From reference gene primer amplification, estimates of nucleated cell counts were derived. Some clones are missing from TCRdb's copy, which holds only in-frame ones; the method was immunoSEQ multiplex PCR. The D gene and trimming were derived from the DNA, and the V and J assignments and clone size from that table. The table has 100,000 to 150,000 clones, under 95% seen once. The J segment lost 4 bases and the V segment lost 0 bases, leaving 5 bases of the junction unmatched. The CDR3 extends over 16 amino acids. Germline CDR1 and CDR2: SGHRS and YFSETQ. The sequenced sample consisted of peripheral blood. J is TRBJ1-4 and V is TRBV5-1; 8 bases match TRBD1. The origin of this receptor is a man aged 50 to 59 with active COVID-19. The CDR3 bases are TGCGCCAGCAGCTTGGCCCCGGGACAGGTTAATGAAAAACTGTTTTTT. Its translation: CASSLAPGQVNEKLFF.